This is a list of T cell receptor beta chains from one sample in a study of regulatory T cells in long-lasting Graves disease. A single record per CDR3 protein comes from TCRdb applying MiXCR to the multiplex PCR reads. The profile shows 510,000 or so distinct CDR3 sequences, approximately 12% of them singletons. The data were also submitted as part of a second study, on T cells in Graves' hyperthyroidism and ophthalmopathy.

Sequenced material: peripheral blood mononuclear cells (PBMCs), taken at new diagnosis, from a patient treated with antithyroid drugs. The receptors come from a woman aged 25 to 45 with Graves disease. The CDR3 runs from the conserved cysteine through the conserved F or W. The D gene is left open where the match is weak. The size of a clone is reported for some rows only, either as once, few or many, or as a class for expanded clones.

j_call v_call d_call clone_size cdr3_aa cdr3_nt
TRBJ2-7 TRBV6-1 TRBD2 many CASSSSGPTYEQYF TGTGCCAGCAGCTCTAGCGGGCCTACCTACGAGCAGTACTTC
TRBJ1-1 TRBV19 - many CASSITPSNTEAFF TGTGCCAGTAGTATAACGCCCTCCAACACTGAAGCTTTCTTT
TRBJ2-6 TRBV19 - - CASSIISFGRNLSGANVLTF TGTGCCAGTAGTATAATTTCTTTTGGCAGGAACCTCTCTGGGGCCAACGTCCTGACTTTC
TRBJ1-1 TRBV11-2 TRBD1 many CASSSIQGGRTEAFF TGTGCCAGCAGCTCGATACAGGGGGGTCGAACTGAAGCTTTCTTT
TRBJ2-3 TRBV7-9 - many CASSITPQWDTQYF TGTGCCAGCAGCATTACGCCCCAATGGGATACGCAGTATTTT
TRBJ2-7 TRBV19 - many CASSRDLESEQYF TGTGCCAGTAGTCGGGACTTAGAGAGCGAGCAGTACTTC
TRBJ1-2 TRBV28 - many CASTRRNYGYTF TGTGCCAGCACAAGGAGGAACTATGGCTACACCTTC
TRBJ1-2 TRBV3-1 TRBD1 many CASSPQGARGYTF TGTGCCAGCAGCCCACAGGGGGCGCGGGGCTACACCTTC
TRBJ2-1 TRBV9 TRBD2 - CASSVEVGRPNEQFF TGTGCCAGCAGCGTAGAGGTCGGGAGGCCCAATGAGCAGTTCTTC
TRBJ1-1 TRBV6-1 - few CASCPQSMNTEAFF TGTGCCAGCTGCCCACAGAGCATGAACACTGAAGCTTTCTTT
TRBJ2-1 TRBV19 - many CASSIGRVVYNEQFF TGTGCCAGTAGTATAGGGAGGGTAGTCTACAATGAGCAGTTCTTC
TRBJ1-3 TRBV12-3/TRBV12-4 - many CASSLAYTSGNTIYF TGTGCCAGCAGTTTAGCGTATACCTCTGGAAACACCATATATTTT
TRBJ1-1 TRBV28 TRBD1 many CASSSVYRGNTEAFF TGTGCCAGCAGTTCGGTATACAGGGGAAACACTGAAGCTTTCTTT
TRBJ1-2 TRBV28 TRBD1 many CASSSLNTGTGAGYTF TGTGCCAGCAGTTCCTTGAACACCGGGACAGGGGCTGGCTACACCTTC
TRBJ1-5 TRBV18 - many CASSPRGGEEPQHF TGTGCCAGCTCACCACGGGGTGGGGAGGAGCCCCAGCATTTT
TRBJ1-3 TRBV12-3/TRBV12-4 - many CASRTVGNTIYF TGTGCCAGCAGGACAGTTGGAAACACCATATATTTT
TRBJ2-7 TRBV18 - few CASPPPSRGYEQYF TGTGCCAGCCCACCCCCGTCTAGGGGCTACGAGCAGTACTTC
TRBJ2-3 TRBV19 - many CATGGLGATDTQYF TGTGCCACCGGGGGGCTGGGAGCCACAGATACGCAGTATTTT
TRBJ1-2 TRBV6-2/TRBV6-3 - many CASTYLSEVPGYGYTF TGTGCCAGCACATATCTATCGGAGGTACCGGGCTATGGCTACACCTTC
TRBJ2-7 TRBV6-2/TRBV6-3 - once CATREGVGYEQYF TGTGCCACACGAGAGGGGGTCGGGTACGAGCAGTACTTC
TRBJ2-2 TRBV28 TRBD2 many CASRTEWLAGGLNTGELFF TGTGCCAGCAGAACAGAATGGCTAGCGGGAGGTTTAAACACCGGGGAGCTGTTTTTT
TRBJ2-7 TRBV27 TRBD1 - CASSFGTGWYEQYF TGTGCCAGCAGTTTTGGGACAGGGTGGTACGAGCAGTACTTC
TRBJ1-2 TRBV19 - many CASSIRRTANYGYTF TGTGCCAGTAGTATACGACGAACCGCTAACTATGGCTACACCTTC
TRBJ1-2 TRBV19 TRBD1 many CASSGQVGDGYTF TGTGCCAGCAGTGGACAGGTCGGTGACGGCTACACCTTC
TRBJ1-2 TRBV6-5 TRBD1 many CASSYRGQGAQKGYGYTF TGTGCCAGCAGTTACCGGGGACAGGGGGCCCAAAAGGGCTATGGCTACACCTTC
TRBJ1-1 TRBV2 - many CASSAHTEAFF TGTGCCAGCAGTGCACACACTGAAGCTTTCTTT
TRBJ1-1 TRBV29-1 - many CSSGSTQHEAFF TGCAGCTCCGGTAGCACCCAGCATGAAGCATTCTTT
TRBJ2-7 TRBV5-1 - - CASSLGGSGTYEQYF TGCGCCAGCAGCTTGGGAGGGAGCGGTACATACGAGCAGTACTTC
TRBJ1-1 TRBV6-5 - few CASSYFAVQNTEAFF TGTGCCAGCAGTTACTTTGCGGTCCAAAACACTGAAGCTTTCTTT
TRBJ2-2 TRBV25-1 TRBD2 many CASMPSGSYTGELFF TGTGCCAGCATGCCTAGCGGGAGTTATACCGGGGAGCTGTTTTTT
TRBJ1-1 TRBV7-9 - few CASSLGLGVNTEAFF TGTGCCAGCAGCTTAGGCCTGGGAGTGAACACTGAAGCTTTCTTT